The rows below give T cell receptor beta chains drawn from one sample of a study of Ad26.COV2.S vaccination and SARS-CoV-2 variants. Libraries were prepared by immunoSEQ multiplex PCR; TCRdb keeps only in-frame clonotypes and omits some of them. The sample carries 400,000 or so clones, approximately 91% recorded once. The sequences come from peripheral blood, collected in a trial of Ad26.COV2.S vaccine versus placebo. The receptor set was obtained from a person aged 18 to 65 who received the Ad26.COV2.S COVID-19 vaccine or a placebo. CDR3s include the opening cysteine and the closing phenylalanine or tryptophan. Each record gives: V gene, clone size, D gene, J gene, CDR3 DNA, CDR3 protein. The D gene is left open where the match is weak. Size is omitted from some rows. Given values are once, few, many or a class for expanded clones.

v_call: TRBV2
clone_size: once
d_call: -
j_call: TRBJ1-6
cdr3_nt: TGTGCCAGCAGTGGGCGGTGGGATTCACCCCTCCACTTT
cdr3_aa: CASSGRWDSPLHF

v_call: TRBV10-3
clone_size: -
d_call: -
j_call: TRBJ2-7
cdr3_nt: TGTGCCACCAGAGGACAGTCCTACGAGCAGTACTTC
cdr3_aa: CATRGQSYEQYF

v_call: TRBV6-1
clone_size: -
d_call: -
j_call: TRBJ1-1
cdr3_nt: TGTGCCAGCAGTGAGAGCAGGGAAGGCACTGAAGCTTTCTTT
cdr3_aa: CASSESREGTEAFF

v_call: TRBV3-1/TRBV3-2
clone_size: -
d_call: -
j_call: TRBJ1-1
cdr3_nt: TGTGCCAGCAGCCACGGCCGGAACACTGAAGCTTTCTTT
cdr3_aa: CASSHGRNTEAFF

v_call: TRBV5-6
clone_size: -
d_call: -
j_call: TRBJ2-5
cdr3_nt: TGTGCCAGCAGACAAGATCGGGGGGCGACCCAGTACTTC
cdr3_aa: CASRQDRGATQYF

v_call: TRBV4-3
clone_size: -
d_call: -
j_call: TRBJ1-2
cdr3_nt: TGCGCCAGCAGTCAAGATCTGGTCTCCTATGGCTACACCTTC
cdr3_aa: CASSQDLVSYGYTF

v_call: TRBV5-5
clone_size: -
d_call: TRBD1
j_call: TRBJ1-2
cdr3_nt: TGTGCCAGCAGCTTGGAAAGGACAGGCCCCGGCTACACCTTC
cdr3_aa: CASSLERTGPGYTF

v_call: TRBV5-1
clone_size: -
d_call: TRBD2
j_call: TRBJ2-3
cdr3_nt: TGCGCCAGCAGCTTGGTGAGCGGGGGGGCCACAGATACGCAGTATTTT
cdr3_aa: CASSLVSGGATDTQYF

v_call: TRBV6-1
clone_size: -
d_call: TRBD1
j_call: TRBJ1-4
cdr3_nt: TGTGCCAGCAGTGATTACTCAACCGGGACAGATGAAAAACTGTTTTTT
cdr3_aa: CASSDYSTGTDEKLFF

v_call: TRBV7-2
clone_size: once
d_call: TRBD2
j_call: TRBJ2-1
cdr3_nt: TGTGCCAGCAGCCTCGGGACTAGCGGGGCCGGTGAGCAGTTCTTC
cdr3_aa: CASSLGTSGAGEQFF

v_call: TRBV15
clone_size: once
d_call: -
j_call: TRBJ1-3
cdr3_nt: TGTGCCACCAGCAGGGGGGAACTCTCTGGAAACACCATATATTTT
cdr3_aa: CATSRGELSGNTIYF

v_call: TRBV6-5
clone_size: -
d_call: -
j_call: TRBJ2-1
cdr3_nt: TGTGCCAGCAGTTTCCTTAGGGCCACCAGCCGCAATGAGCAGTTCTTC
cdr3_aa: CASSFLRATSRNEQFF

v_call: TRBV7-9
clone_size: -
d_call: -
j_call: TRBJ1-1
cdr3_nt: TGTGCCAGCAGCCCCCAGGACACTGAAGCTTTCTTT
cdr3_aa: CASSPQDTEAFF

v_call: TRBV7-9
clone_size: once
d_call: TRBD2
j_call: TRBJ2-1
cdr3_nt: TGTGCCAGCAGCCCGCCTGGACTAGCGGGGTCTTGGGAGCAGTTCTTC
cdr3_aa: CASSPPGLAGSWEQFF

v_call: TRBV5-1
clone_size: once
d_call: -
j_call: TRBJ1-1
cdr3_nt: TGCGCCAGCAGCGAATTTACGGCAATCTTGAACACTGAAGCTTTCTTT
cdr3_aa: CASSEFTAILNTEAFF

v_call: TRBV4-1
clone_size: -
d_call: -
j_call: TRBJ2-7
cdr3_nt: TGCGCCAGCAGCCCTGGGACACGATCCTACGAGCAGTACTTC
cdr3_aa: CASSPGTRSYEQYF

v_call: TRBV13
clone_size: -
d_call: -
j_call: TRBJ1-1
cdr3_nt: TGTGCCAGCAGCCCGGGCCCTGAAGCTTTCTTT
cdr3_aa: CASSPGPEAFF

v_call: TRBV3-1/TRBV3-2
clone_size: -
d_call: -
j_call: TRBJ1-3
cdr3_nt: TGTGCCAGCAGCCCGAGGGCGGGCGGAAACACCATATATTTT
cdr3_aa: CASSPRAGGNTIYF

v_call: TRBV29-1
clone_size: -
d_call: -
j_call: TRBJ2-7
cdr3_nt: TGCAGCGTTAGAAACACCTACGAGCAGTACTTC
cdr3_aa: CSVRNTYEQYF

v_call: TRBV20-1
clone_size: -
d_call: -
j_call: TRBJ1-1
cdr3_nt: TGCAGTGCTAGGGGGGGGACTGAAGCTTTCTTT
cdr3_aa: CSARGGTEAFF

v_call: TRBV5-1
clone_size: -
d_call: -
j_call: TRBJ1-1
cdr3_nt: TGCGCCAGCACCCGAACCGGGTGGAACACTGAAGCTTTCTTT
cdr3_aa: CASTRTGWNTEAFF

v_call: TRBV10-2
clone_size: -
d_call: -
j_call: TRBJ2-5
cdr3_nt: TGCGCCAGCAGTGAGTCTGGGACACTTGAAGAGACCCAGTACTTC
cdr3_aa: CASSESGTLEETQYF

v_call: TRBV12-3/TRBV12-4
clone_size: -
d_call: -
j_call: TRBJ1-5
cdr3_nt: TGTGCCAGCACCATCGGGGGGTTCCAGCCCCAGCATTTT
cdr3_aa: CASTIGGFQPQHF

v_call: TRBV6-5
clone_size: -
d_call: TRBD1
j_call: TRBJ1-1
cdr3_nt: TGTGCCAGCAGCCCGGACAGGCTGTACACTGAAGCTTTCTTT
cdr3_aa: CASSPDRLYTEAFF

v_call: TRBV18
clone_size: -
d_call: -
j_call: TRBJ2-1
cdr3_nt: TGTGCCAGCTCACCCGAATTGAGGGGTTCGCGCAATGAGCAGTTCTTC
cdr3_aa: CASSPELRGSRNEQFF

v_call: TRBV7-9
clone_size: -
d_call: -
j_call: TRBJ1-1
cdr3_nt: TGTGCCAGCAGCTTAGCAGGGGTGAACACTGAAGCTTTCTTT
cdr3_aa: CASSLAGVNTEAFF

v_call: TRBV3-1/TRBV3-2
clone_size: -
d_call: -
j_call: TRBJ2-1
cdr3_nt: TGTGCCAGCAGCCCACCGGGTCTGTGGAATGAGCAGTTCTTC
cdr3_aa: CASSPPGLWNEQFF

v_call: TRBV15
clone_size: -
d_call: TRBD2
j_call: TRBJ2-1
cdr3_nt: TGTGCCACCAGCAGAGAGTCTGGGAGTAGCGGGGCCATTGAGCAGTTCTTC
cdr3_aa: CATSRESGSSGAIEQFF

v_call: TRBV21-1
clone_size: -
d_call: -
j_call: TRBJ1-4
cdr3_nt: TGTGCCAGCAGGAGTCGTAATGGGGGTTGGGTTGAAAAACTGTTTTTT
cdr3_aa: CASRSRNGGWVEKLFF

v_call: TRBV5-4
clone_size: -
d_call: -
j_call: TRBJ1-4
cdr3_nt: TGTGCCAGCAGCCCGGACCCAACTAATGAAAAACTGTTTTTT
cdr3_aa: CASSPDPTNEKLFF

v_call: TRBV4-1
clone_size: -
d_call: -
j_call: TRBJ1-5
cdr3_nt: TGCGCCAGCAGCCAAGGCCTTCGAGGGGGGGGCGGACAGCCCCAGCATTTT
cdr3_aa: CASSQGLRGGGGQPQHF

v_call: TRBV6-5
clone_size: -
d_call: -
j_call: TRBJ2-3
cdr3_nt: TGTGCGACGCATAGGGGACCCACAGATACGCAGTATTTT
cdr3_aa: CATHRGPTDTQYF

v_call: TRBV7-9
clone_size: -
d_call: -
j_call: TRBJ1-4
cdr3_nt: TGTGCCAGCAGCCTTAGCACGCCGGCTCTGGGCGAAAAACTGTTTTTT
cdr3_aa: CASSLSTPALGEKLFF

v_call: TRBV5-1
clone_size: -
d_call: -
j_call: TRBJ2-7
cdr3_nt: TGCGCCAGCAGCTTGGCCCGATCTGGGGCCGGTTACGAGCAGTACTTC
cdr3_aa: CASSLARSGAGYEQYF

v_call: TRBV30
clone_size: -
d_call: TRBD1
j_call: TRBJ1-1
cdr3_nt: TGTGCCTGGAGTGTACGAAGGACAGGCTTAGGGGAGAACACTGAAGCTTTCTTT
cdr3_aa: CAWSVRRTGLGENTEAFF

v_call: TRBV6-5
clone_size: -
d_call: -
j_call: TRBJ2-7
cdr3_nt: TGTGCCAGCAGATCCGGGACCTTCTACGAGCAGTACTTC
cdr3_aa: CASRSGTFYEQYF

v_call: TRBV7-8
clone_size: few
d_call: TRBD1
j_call: TRBJ1-1
cdr3_nt: TGTGCCAGCAGCCAACAGGGGGCCTTTTTCGGTGGTGAAGCTTTCTTT
cdr3_aa: CASSQQGAFFGGEAFF

v_call: TRBV5-6
clone_size: once
d_call: -
j_call: TRBJ1-2
cdr3_nt: TGTGCCAGCAGCCCAGGGGTCCTCTATGGCTACACCTTC
cdr3_aa: CASSPGVLYGYTF

v_call: TRBV7-2
clone_size: -
d_call: -
j_call: TRBJ2-1
cdr3_nt: TGTGCCAGCAGCTTACAGGGGGGGACCCTCCCTGAGCAGTTCTTC
cdr3_aa: CASSLQGGTLPEQFF

v_call: TRBV5-4
clone_size: -
d_call: -
j_call: TRBJ2-3
cdr3_nt: TGTGCCAGCAGCGAGACTCGGGGGGCTTACGGCACAGATACGCAGTATTTT
cdr3_aa: CASSETRGAYGTDTQYF